The clone carrying this T cell receptor (beta chain) was recorded only once. Assay used: immunoSEQ multiplex PCR; TCRdb lists only in-frame clones, some missing. Of about 160,000 clones in the sample, about 86% are singletons; the top ten hold 10%. The sample originates from a study of blood T cell repertoires in COVID-19. Background on the study: The origin of the acute and convalescent COVID-19 samples was the United States, Italy and Spain.

Germline loops: CDR1 SGHVS, CDR2 FQNEAQ. This CDR3 has 14 amino acids. Trimming took 3 bases from V and 0 from J, leaving 8 bases between them. The sequenced sample was peripheral blood. The clonotype comes from a woman in her 70s with COVID-19, enrolled during active disease. The chain employs TRBV7-8 and TRBJ1-1; D may be TRBD1 (6 bases). This CDR3 reads CASSLDSMNTEAFF. The CDR3 region has the DNA TGTGCCAGCAGCTTGGACAGCATGAACACTGAAGCTTTCTTT.